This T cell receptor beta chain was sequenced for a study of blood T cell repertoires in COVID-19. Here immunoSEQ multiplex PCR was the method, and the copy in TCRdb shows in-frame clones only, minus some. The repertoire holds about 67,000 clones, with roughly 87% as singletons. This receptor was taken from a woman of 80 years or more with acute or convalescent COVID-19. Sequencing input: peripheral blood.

The CDR3 region is CASSKGQLSSEQYF. CDR3 nucleotides: TGTGCCAGCAGTAAAGGACAGTTATCATCCGAGCAGTACTTC. The J gene is TRBJ2-7, the V gene TRBV6-2 or TRBV6-3; a possible D gene is TRBD1 (6 bases). The CDR3 has 14 amino acids. Germline CDR1 and CDR2: MNHEY and SVGEGT. Deletions cut 5 bases from V and 6 bases from J, with 17 bases between.